These 18 T cell receptor beta chains were sequenced from one sample in a study of OX40 agonist ivuxolimab in advanced cancers. Assay: immunoSEQ multiplex PCR; the TCRdb copy retains only in-frame clones and omits some. The sample lists about 50,000 clones, approximately 90% occurring once. Sequenced material: CD4+ or CD8+ T cells sorted from blood, taken in a trial of the OX40 agonist ivuxolimab. The receptors derive from an adult with an advanced solid tumor such as melanoma, head and neck, liver or kidney cancer.

V is TRBV6-5 and J is TRBJ2-5, with TRBD1 matching over 7 bases. Germline V gene sequence: CDR1 MNHEY, CDR2 SVGAGI. V lost 2 bases and J lost 4; bases outside the gene matches: 1. The CDR3 contains 13 residues. The DNA for the CDR3 is TGTGCCAGCAGTTACCACAGGGGAGAGACCCAGTACTTC. The encoded protein is CASSYHRGETQYF.

This chain uses TRBV28 with TRBJ1-3, with D uncertain. Germline V gene data show CDR1 as MDHEN and CDR2 as SYDVKM. V lost 4 bases and J 10 bases, leaving 5 bases between the germline ends. The CDR3 loop spans 10 amino acids. The CDR3 reads CASSSDTIYF. CDR3 DNA sequence: TGTGCCAGCAGTTCCGATACCATATATTTT.

The chain has TRBV5-6 and TRBJ1-1; D call uncertain. Germline V gene data show CDR1 as SGHDT and CDR2 as YYEEEE. The ends were cut back, 0 bases at V and 7 bases at J, with 7 bases in the middle. The CDR3 extends over 12 amino acids. The CDR3 sequence: CASSLGPFEAFF. The CDR3 DNA follows: TGTGCCAGCAGCTTGGGGCCCTTTGAAGCTTTCTTT.

This rearrangement joins TRBV7-9 to TRBJ2-3; 9 positions agree with TRBD2. The CDR3 consists of 16 residues. The ends lost 1 base at V and 1 base at J; junction bases unmatched: 3. CDR1 is SEHNR and CDR2 is FQNEAQ in the germline V gene (reference sequence). As DNA, the CDR3 is TGTGCCAGCAGCTTAGTGCGGGGGGGCGGCACAGATACGCAGTATTTT. Its translation: CASSLVRGGGTDTQYF.

The rearrangement uses TRBV11-2 and TRBJ2-2, with D possibly being TRBD1 (5 bases). The germline gives CDR1 SGHAT, CDR2 FQNNGV. The CDR3 has 14 residues. V was pared by 4 bases and J by 6 bases, with 12 bases between. The CDR3 loop is CASSWGWSAGELFF. CDR3 coding DNA: TGTGCCAGCAGCTGGGGCTGGTCCGCCGGGGAGCTGTTTTTT.

The CDR3 spells CASSEKVLGNTEAFF. CDR3 in DNA: TGTGCCAGCAGCGAGAAGGTGCTCGGAAACACTGAAGCTTTCTTT. This rearrangement joins TRBV9 to TRBJ1-1; D uncertain. Germline CDR1 and CDR2: SGDLS and YYNGEE. V was shortened by 3 bases and J by 2 bases, with 14 bases between the two germline ends. The CDR3 spans 15 residues.

The V and J genes are TRBV29-1 and TRBJ2-7; maybe TRBD2 (6 bases). The CDR3 has 12 residues. Trimming removed 7 bases from V and 3 bases from J, with 13 bases in between. Germline CDR1 reads SQVTM; CDR2 reads ANQGSEA. This chain's CDR3 is CSANIGGYEQYF. The CDR3 nucleotides are TGCAGCGCCAATATCGGGGGCTACGAGCAGTACTTC.

V and J are TRBV19 and TRBJ1-2; a possible D gene is TRBD1 (5 bases). The CDR3 has 15 amino acids. In germline, CDR1 is LNHDA, CDR2 SQIVND (reference sequence). V was pared by 6 bases and J by 4 bases, with 18 bases between. The CDR3 loop reads CASSVTGTGSYGYTF. In DNA, the CDR3 is TGTGCCAGTAGCGTAACCGGGACTGGGTCCTATGGCTACACCTTC.

A single count supports this clone. The chain carries TRBV7-9 and TRBJ2-5, with 8 bases identical to TRBD1. J was trimmed by 1 base and V by 0 bases; bases with no gene match: 4. The CDR3 has 16 residues. Germline V gene data show CDR1 as SEHNR and CDR2 as FQNEAQ (reference sequence). CDR3 coding DNA: TGTGCCAGCAGCTTAGCGGGGCAGGGGGCCCAAGAGACCCAGTACTTC. Its translation: CASSLAGQGAQETQYF.

CDR3 in DNA: TGTGCCAGCAGCCTAGACAGGGGGGACACCATATATTTT. As protein: CASSLDRGDTIYF. The chain couples TRBV9 to TRBJ1-3; TRBD1 agrees at 9 bases. Per germline, CDR1 SGDLS and CDR2 YYNGEE. V lost 4 bases, J lost 8 bases, and 4 bases stayed unmatched. The CDR3 totals 13 residues.

This sequence joins TRBV6-5 and TRBJ2-7; no definite D call. CDR3 size: 13 residues. V lost 3 bases and J 7 bases, leaving 13 bases between the germline ends. The V gene's germline CDR1 is MNHEY and CDR2 SVGAGI. This CDR3 reads CASSYLGRREQYF. The CDR3 nucleotides are TGTGCCAGCAGTTATCTAGGCCGTCGGGAGCAGTACTTC.

The chain links TRBV7-8 to TRBJ2-7; the match to TRBD1 covers 7 bases. V dropped 0 bases and J dropped 3; count of bases not matched to a gene: 2. Looked up from germline, CDR1 is SGHVS and CDR2 is FQNEAQ. CDR3 length: 14 amino acids. In DNA, the CDR3 is TGTGCCAGCAGCTTAGCTGCAGGGGGCTACGAGCAGTACGTC. Amino acids: CASSLAAGGYEQYV.

The genes are TRBV30 and TRBJ2-1; D is unclear. Germline loops: CDR1 GTSNPN, CDR2 SVGIG (reference sequence). V lost 3 bases and J 5 bases, leaving 11 bases between the germline ends. This CDR3 spans 13 amino acids. Here the CDR3 reads CAWSVGGHNEQFF. CDR3 DNA sequence: TGTGCCTGGAGCGTGGGCGGACACAATGAGCAGTTCTTC.

Concerning this clone itself: The sample carries other DNA sequences with the same CDR3. The DNA for the CDR3 is TGCGCCAGCAGCCAAGGACCCTACAATGAGCAGTTCTTC. Its translation: CASSQGPYNEQFF. The chain has TRBV4-1 and TRBJ2-1, with D hard to call. Per germline, CDR1 MGHRA and CDR2 YSYEKL. The V gene lost 1 base and the J gene lost 2 bases, with 3 bases spanning the gap. The CDR3 has 13 residues.

This chain links TRBV19 with TRBJ1-1, with D unresolved. V was cut by 7 bases and J by 3 bases, with 12 bases left in between. Germline CDR1 LNHDA, CDR2 SQIVND (reference sequence). There are 13 residues in the CDR3. The CDR3 bases are TGTGCCAGTACCTGGGTGGGTGACACTGAAGCTTTCTTT. Amino acid sequence: CASTWVGDTEAFF.

The genes are TRBV5-6 and TRBJ2-7, with a weak D call TRBD2 (5 bases). Trimming removed 5 bases from V and 7 bases from J, with 10 bases in between. The CDR3 is 11 amino acids. Germline V lookup: CDR1 SGHDT, CDR2 YYEEEE. CDR3 DNA: TGTGCCAGCAGGCTTGGAGGTGAGCAGTACTTC. Encoded protein: CASRLGGEQYF.

In nucleotides, the CDR3 is TGTGCCAGCAGTCCAGGACAGGGGCCCTATGGCTACACCTTC. Its translation is CASSPGQGPYGYTF. The J gene is TRBJ1-2, the V gene TRBV6-5; the match to TRBD1 covers 9 bases. Germline loops: CDR1 MNHEY, CDR2 SVGAGI. The trim removed 5 bases at V and 4 bases at J, leaving 5 bases unmatched. The CDR3 totals 14 residues.

The V call is TRBV7-9, the J call TRBJ2-5; 7 bases match TRBD2. V was clipped by 0 bases and J by 4 bases; unmatched bases: 5. From germline, CDR1 is SEHNR and CDR2 FQNEAQ (reference sequence). There are 15 residues in the CDR3. The CDR3 loop is CASSLAGGSRETQYF. The CDR3 nucleotides read TGTGCCAGCAGCTTAGCGGGCGGGAGCCGAGAGACCCAGTACTTC.